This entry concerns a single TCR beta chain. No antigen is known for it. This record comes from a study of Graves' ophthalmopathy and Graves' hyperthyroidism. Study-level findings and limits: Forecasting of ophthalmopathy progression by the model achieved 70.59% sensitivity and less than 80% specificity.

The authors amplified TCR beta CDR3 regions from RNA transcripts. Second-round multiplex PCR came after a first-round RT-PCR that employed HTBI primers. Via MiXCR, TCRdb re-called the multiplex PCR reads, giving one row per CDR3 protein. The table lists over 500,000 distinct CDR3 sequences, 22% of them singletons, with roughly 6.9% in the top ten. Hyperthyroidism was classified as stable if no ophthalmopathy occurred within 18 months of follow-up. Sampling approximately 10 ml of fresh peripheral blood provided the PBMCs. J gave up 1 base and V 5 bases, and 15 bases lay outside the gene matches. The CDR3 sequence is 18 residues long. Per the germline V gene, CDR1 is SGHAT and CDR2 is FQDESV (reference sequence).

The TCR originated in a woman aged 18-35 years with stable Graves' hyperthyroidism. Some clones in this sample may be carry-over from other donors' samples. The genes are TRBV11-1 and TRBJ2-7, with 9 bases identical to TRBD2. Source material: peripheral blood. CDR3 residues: CASSQVPGGLAGSYEQYF. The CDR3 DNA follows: TGTGCCAGCAGCCAAGTCCCCGGGGGCCTAGCGGGATCCTACGAGCAGTACTTC. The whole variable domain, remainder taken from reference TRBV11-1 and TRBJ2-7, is EAEVAQSPRYKITEKSQAVAFWCDPISGHATLYWYRQILGQGPELLVQFQDESVVDDSQLPKDRFSAERLKGVDSTLKIQPAELGDSAMYLCASSQVPGGLAGSYEQYFGPGTRLTVT.